The T cell receptor beta chain described here comes from a study of cytomegalovirus exposure and HLA in healthy donors. Study-level information: The Caucasian-associated ancestry cluster contained 65% to 85% of the approximately 400 genotyped donors. Findings and caveats of the study: Presence/absence analysis assumed near-uniform sequencing depth across donors. The authors later found HLA-associated TCR beta chains more clonally expanded than equally common others.

With 60 Vbeta and 13 Jbeta primers, the PCR was carried out. Profiling relied on immunoSEQ multiplex PCR, and the TCRdb table lists in-frame clones only, not all of them. Found here are roughly 76,000 clones, just over 85% of them singletons; the top ten hold 2%. For this clone: Its antigen remains unknown.

CDR1 is SGHRS, CDR2 YFSETQ, per germline. The CDR3 runs 15 residues. The V segment lost 4 bases and the J segment 6 bases; nucleotides outside the gene matches: 7. This clonotype was sampled from a woman in her 30s in good health and CMV-seronegative. The sample consisted of PBMCs. The chain links TRBV5-1 to TRBJ2-3, with TRBD2 matching over 11 bases. CDR3: CASSPGLAEGDTQYF. The CDR3 DNA reads as TGCGCCAGCAGCCCGGGACTAGCGGAAGGGGATACGCAGTATTTT.